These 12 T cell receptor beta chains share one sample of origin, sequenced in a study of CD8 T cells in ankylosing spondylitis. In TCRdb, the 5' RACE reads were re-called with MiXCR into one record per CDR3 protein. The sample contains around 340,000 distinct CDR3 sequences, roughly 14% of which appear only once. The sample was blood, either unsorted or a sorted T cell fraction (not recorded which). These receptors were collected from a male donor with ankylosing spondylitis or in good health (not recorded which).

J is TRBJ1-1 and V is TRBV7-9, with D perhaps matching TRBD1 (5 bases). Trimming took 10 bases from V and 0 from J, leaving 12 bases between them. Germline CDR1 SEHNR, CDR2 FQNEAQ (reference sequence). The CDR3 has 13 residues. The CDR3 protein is CATTGTVNTEAFF. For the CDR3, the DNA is TGTGCCACTACCGGGACGGTGAACACTGAAGCTTTCTTT.

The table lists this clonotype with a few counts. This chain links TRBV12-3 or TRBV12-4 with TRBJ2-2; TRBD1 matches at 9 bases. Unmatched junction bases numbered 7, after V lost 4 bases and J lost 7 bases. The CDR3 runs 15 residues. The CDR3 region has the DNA TGTGCCAGCAGTTCCCTGGACAGGGGAGTCGGGGAGCTGTTTTTT. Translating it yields CASSSLDRGVGELFF.

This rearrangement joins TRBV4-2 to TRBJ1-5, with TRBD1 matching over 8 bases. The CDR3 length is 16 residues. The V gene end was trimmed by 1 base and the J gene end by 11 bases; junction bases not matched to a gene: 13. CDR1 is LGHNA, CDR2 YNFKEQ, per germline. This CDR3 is CASSQGFGQGVWTQHF. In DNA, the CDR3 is TGTGCCAGCAGCCAAGGGTTCGGACAGGGCGTCTGGACCCAGCATTTT.

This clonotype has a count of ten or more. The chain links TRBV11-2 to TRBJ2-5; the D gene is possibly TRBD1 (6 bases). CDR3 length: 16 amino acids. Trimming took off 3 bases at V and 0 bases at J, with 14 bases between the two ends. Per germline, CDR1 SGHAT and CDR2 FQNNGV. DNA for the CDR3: TGTGCCAGCAGCTTTAGGGCAGGGGCGAACCAAGAGACCCAGTACTTC. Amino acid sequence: CASSFRAGANQETQYF.

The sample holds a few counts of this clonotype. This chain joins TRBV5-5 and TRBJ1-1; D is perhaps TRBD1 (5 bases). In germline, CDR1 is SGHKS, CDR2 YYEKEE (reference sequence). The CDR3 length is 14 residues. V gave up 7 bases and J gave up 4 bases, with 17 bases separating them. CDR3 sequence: CASGLGGFGTEAFF. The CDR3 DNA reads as TGTGCCAGCGGCCTGGGGGGGTTCGGCACTGAAGCTTTCTTT.

The CDR3 coding sequence is TGCAGTGCCCTTAGCGGGGGGCCCGCGGGAGCGCAGTATTTT. It encodes CSALSGGPAGAQYF. The chain has TRBV20-1 and TRBJ2-3; TRBD2 aligns across 10 bases. The CDR3 totals 14 residues. Germline V gene data show CDR1 as DFQATT and CDR2 as SNEGSKA (reference sequence). V shed 6 bases and J 10 bases; nucleotides not matched to a gene: 13.

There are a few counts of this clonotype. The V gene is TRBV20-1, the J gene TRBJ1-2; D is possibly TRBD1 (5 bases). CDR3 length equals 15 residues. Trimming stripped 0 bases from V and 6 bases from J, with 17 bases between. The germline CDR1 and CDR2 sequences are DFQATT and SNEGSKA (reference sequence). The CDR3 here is CSARDWWRGSHGYTF. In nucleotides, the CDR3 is TGCAGTGCTAGAGATTGGTGGAGGGGTTCCCATGGCTACACCTTC.

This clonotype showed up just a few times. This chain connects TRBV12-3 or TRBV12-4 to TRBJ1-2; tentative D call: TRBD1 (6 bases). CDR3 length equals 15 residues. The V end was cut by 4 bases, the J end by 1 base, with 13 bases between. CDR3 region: CASSSGGEYNYGYTF. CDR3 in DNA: TGTGCCAGCAGTTCTGGGGGCGAATATAACTATGGCTACACCTTC.

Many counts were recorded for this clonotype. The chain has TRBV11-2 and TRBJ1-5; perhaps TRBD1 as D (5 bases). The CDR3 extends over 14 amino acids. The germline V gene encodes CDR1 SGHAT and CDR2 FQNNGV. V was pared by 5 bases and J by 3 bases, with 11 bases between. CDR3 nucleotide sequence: TGTGCCAGCAGCCCGGGGCACGTCAATCAGCCCCAGCATTTT. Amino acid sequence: CASSPGHVNQPQHF.

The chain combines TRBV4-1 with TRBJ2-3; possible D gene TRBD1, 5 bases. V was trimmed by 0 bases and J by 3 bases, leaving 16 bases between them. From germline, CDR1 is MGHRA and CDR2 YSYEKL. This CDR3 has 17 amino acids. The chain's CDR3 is CASSQDTSGRGTDTQYF. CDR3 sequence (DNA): TGCGCCAGCAGCCAAGATACGAGTGGAAGGGGTACAGATACGCAGTATTTT.

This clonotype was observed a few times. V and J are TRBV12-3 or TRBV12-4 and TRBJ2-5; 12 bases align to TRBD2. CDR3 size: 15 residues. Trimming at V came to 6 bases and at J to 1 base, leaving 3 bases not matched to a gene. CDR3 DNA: TGTGCCAGCAGGCTAGCGGGGGGGAGCCAAGAGACCCAGTACTTC. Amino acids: CASRLAGGSQETQYF.

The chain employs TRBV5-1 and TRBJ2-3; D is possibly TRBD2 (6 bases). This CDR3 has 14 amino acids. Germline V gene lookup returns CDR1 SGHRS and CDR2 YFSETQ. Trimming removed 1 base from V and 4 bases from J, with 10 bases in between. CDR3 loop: CASSLREPPDTQYF. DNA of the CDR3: TGCGCCAGCAGCTTGCGGGAGCCCCCAGATACGCAGTATTTT.